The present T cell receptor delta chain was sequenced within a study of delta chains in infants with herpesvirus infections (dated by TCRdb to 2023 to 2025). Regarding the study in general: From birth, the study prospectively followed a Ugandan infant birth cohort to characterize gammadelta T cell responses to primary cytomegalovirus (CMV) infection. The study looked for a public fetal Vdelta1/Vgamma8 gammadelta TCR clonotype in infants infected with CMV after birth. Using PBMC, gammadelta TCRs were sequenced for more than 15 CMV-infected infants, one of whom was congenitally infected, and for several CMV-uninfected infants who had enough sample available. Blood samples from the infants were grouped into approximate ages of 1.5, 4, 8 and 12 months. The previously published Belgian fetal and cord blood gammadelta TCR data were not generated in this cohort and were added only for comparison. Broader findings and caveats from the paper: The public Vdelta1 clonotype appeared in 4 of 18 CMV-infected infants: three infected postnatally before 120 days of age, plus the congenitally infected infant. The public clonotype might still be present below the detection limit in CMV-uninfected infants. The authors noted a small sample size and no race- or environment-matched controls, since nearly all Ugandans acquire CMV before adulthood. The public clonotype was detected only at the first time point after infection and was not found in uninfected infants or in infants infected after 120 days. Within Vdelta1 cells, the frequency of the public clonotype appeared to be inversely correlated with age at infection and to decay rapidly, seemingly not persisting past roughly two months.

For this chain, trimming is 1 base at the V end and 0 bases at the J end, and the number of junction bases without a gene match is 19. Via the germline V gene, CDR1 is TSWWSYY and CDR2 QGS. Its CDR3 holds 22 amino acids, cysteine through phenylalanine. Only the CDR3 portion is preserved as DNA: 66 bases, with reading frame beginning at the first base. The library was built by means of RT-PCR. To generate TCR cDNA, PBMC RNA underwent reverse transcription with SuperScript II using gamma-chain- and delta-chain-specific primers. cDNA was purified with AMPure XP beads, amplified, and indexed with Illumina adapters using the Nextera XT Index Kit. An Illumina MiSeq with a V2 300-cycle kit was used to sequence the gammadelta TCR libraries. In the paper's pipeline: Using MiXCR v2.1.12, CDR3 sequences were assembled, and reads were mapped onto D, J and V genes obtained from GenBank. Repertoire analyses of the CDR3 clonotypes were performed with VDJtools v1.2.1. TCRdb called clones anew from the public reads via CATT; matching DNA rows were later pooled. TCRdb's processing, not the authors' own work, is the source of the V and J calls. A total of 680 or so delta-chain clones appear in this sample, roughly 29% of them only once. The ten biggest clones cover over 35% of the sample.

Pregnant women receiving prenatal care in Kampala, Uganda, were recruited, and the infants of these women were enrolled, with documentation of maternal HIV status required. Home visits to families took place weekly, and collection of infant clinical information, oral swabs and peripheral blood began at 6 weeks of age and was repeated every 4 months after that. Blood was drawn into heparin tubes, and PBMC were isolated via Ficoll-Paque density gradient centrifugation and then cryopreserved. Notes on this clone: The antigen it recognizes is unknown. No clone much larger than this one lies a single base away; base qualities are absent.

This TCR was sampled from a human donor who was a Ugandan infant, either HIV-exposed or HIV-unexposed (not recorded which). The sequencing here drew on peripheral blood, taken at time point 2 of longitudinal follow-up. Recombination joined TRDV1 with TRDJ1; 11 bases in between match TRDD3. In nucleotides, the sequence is TGTGCTCTTGGGGAACAACCTTCCTACATATTAGCTGGGGGATACTACACCGATAAACTCATCTTT. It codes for CALGEQPSYILAGGYYTDKLIF.